Detailed here is one TCR beta chain. Its antigen is not known. V lost 3 bases to trimming and J lost 0 bases; unmatched junction nucleotides: 5. The CDR3 totals 15 residues. Per the germline V gene, CDR1 is DFQATT and CDR2 is SNEGSKA (reference sequence). Every TCR beta cDNA library bore unique molecular identifiers. TCRdb independently ran MiXCR on the PCR reads; one entry per CDR3 protein. This repertoire shows around 700,000 distinct CDR3 sequences, 59% found once; its top ten account for approximately 11%. This sample was included in a study of post-analysis software for immune sequencing data. Findings and limits, study-wide: Significantly lower normalized Chao1 diversity was seen in multiple sclerosis patients than in controls. Higher frequency in patients than in controls was seen for roughly five TRBV segments, with TRBV5-6, TRBV5-1 and TRBV20-1 among them.

The specimen was blood. This TCR was sampled from a girl aged 2-9 years with multiple sclerosis. V and J are TRBV20-1 and TRBJ2-7, with 10 bases aligning to TRBD1. CDR3: CSASGGTGDSYEQYF. The DNA for the CDR3 is TGCAGTGCTAGCGGTGGGACAGGGGACTCCTACGAGCAGTACTTC.